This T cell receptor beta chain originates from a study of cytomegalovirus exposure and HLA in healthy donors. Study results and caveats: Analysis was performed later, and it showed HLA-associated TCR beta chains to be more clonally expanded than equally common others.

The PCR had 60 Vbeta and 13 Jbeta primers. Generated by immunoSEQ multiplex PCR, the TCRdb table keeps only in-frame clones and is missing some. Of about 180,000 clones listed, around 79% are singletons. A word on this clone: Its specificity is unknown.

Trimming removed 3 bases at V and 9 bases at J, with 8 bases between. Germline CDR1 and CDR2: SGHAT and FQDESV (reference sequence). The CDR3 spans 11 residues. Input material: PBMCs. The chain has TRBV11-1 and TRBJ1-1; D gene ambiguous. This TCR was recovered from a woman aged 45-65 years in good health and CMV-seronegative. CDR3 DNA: TGTGCCAGCAGCTTTGGGCAGAAAGCTTTCTTT. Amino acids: CASSFGQKAFF.